The source of this T cell receptor (beta chain) is a study of blood T cell repertoires in COVID-19. Overall study: COVID-19 samples, acute and convalescent, were from the United States, Italy and Spain. T cells, B-cell-depleted T cells, or PBMCs supplied cDNA or gDNA.

The CDR3 is made up of 14 amino acids. Germline V gene lookup returns CDR1 SGHAT and CDR2 FQDESV (reference sequence). Trimming pared 4 bases from V and 7 bases from J, leaving 14 bases between. Per the authors' pipeline: Reference gene primers were amplified, and this amplification served to estimate nucleated cell counts. Measured with immunoSEQ multiplex PCR; TCRdb has only the in-frame clones, and not every one. That table supplies the V and J calls and clone size; D and trimming were determined from the DNA. This table holds approximately 50,000 clones, around three quarters found once. The TCR originated in a man aged 65 to 79 with acute or convalescent COVID-19. Specimen: peripheral blood. The chain links TRBV11-1 to TRBJ2-4, with a tentative D call TRBD2 (6 bases). CDR3 bases: TGTGCCAGCAGCTGGGACTCCACTGGGAACATTCAGTACTTC. As protein: CASSWDSTGNIQYF.